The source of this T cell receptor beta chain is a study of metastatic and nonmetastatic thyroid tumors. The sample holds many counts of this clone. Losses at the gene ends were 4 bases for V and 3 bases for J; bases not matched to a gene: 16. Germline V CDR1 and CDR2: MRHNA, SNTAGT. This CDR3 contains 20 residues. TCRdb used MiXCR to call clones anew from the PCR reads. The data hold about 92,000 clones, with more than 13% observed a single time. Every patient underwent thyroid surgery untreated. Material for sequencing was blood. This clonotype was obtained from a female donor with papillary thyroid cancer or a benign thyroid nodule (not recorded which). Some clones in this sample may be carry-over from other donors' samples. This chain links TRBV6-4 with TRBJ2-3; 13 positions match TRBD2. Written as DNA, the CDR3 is TGTGCCAGCAGTGGGACCGGGACTAGCGGGGAGGAAGGGGGGACAGATACGCAGTATTTT. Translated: CASSGTGTSGEEGGTDTQYF.